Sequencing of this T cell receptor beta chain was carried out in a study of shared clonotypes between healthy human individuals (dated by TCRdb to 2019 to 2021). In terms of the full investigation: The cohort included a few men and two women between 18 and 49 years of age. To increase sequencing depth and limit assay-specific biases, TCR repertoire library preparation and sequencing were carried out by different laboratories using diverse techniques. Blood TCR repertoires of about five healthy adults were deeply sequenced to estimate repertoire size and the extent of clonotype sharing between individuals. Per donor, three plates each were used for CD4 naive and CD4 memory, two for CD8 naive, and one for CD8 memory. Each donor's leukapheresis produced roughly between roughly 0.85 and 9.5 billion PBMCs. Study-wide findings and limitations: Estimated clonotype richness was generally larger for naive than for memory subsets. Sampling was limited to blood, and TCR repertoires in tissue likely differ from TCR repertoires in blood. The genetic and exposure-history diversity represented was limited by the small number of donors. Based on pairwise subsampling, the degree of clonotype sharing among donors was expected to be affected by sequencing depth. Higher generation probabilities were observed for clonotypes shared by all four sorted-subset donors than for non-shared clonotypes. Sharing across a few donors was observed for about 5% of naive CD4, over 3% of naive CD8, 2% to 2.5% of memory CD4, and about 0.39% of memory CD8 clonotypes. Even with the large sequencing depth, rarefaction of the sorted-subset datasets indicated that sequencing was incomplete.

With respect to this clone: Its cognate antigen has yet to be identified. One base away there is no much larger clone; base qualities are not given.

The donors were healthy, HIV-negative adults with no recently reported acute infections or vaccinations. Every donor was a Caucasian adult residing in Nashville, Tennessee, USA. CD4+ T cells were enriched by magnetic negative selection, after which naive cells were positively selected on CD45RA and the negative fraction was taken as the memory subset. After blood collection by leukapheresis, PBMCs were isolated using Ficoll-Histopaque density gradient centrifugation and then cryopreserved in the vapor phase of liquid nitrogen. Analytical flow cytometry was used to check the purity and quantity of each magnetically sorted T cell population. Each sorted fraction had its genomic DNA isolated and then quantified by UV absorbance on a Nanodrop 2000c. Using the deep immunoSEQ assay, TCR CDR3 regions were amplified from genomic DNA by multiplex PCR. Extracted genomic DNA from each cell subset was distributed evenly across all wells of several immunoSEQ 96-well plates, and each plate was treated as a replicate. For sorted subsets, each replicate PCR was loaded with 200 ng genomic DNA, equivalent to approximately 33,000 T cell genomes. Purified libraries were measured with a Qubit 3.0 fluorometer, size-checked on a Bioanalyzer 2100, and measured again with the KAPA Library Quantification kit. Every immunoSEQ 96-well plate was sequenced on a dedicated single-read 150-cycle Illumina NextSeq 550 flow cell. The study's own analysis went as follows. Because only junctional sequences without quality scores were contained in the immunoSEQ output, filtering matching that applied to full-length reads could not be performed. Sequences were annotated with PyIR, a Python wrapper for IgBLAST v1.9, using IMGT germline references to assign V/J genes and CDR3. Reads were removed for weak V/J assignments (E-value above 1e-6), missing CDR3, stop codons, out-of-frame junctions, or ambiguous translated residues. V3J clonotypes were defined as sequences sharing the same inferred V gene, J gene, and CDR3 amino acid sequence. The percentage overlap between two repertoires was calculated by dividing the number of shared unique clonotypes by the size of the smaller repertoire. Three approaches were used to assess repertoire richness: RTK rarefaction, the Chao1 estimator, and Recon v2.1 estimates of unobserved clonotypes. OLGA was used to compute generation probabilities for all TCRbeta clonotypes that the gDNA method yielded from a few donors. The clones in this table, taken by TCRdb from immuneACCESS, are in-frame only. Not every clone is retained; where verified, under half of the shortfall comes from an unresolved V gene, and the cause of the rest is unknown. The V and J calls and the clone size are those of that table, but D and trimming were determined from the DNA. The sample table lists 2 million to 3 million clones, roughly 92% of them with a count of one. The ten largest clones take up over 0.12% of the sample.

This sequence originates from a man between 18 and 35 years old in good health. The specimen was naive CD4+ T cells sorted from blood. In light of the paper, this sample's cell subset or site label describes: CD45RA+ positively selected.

The encoded CDR3 is CASSLVASQGRGEQYF. The DNA reads TGTGCCAGCAGCTTAGTGGCGTCCCAGGGACGGGGGGAGCAGTACTTC. The chain couples TRBV7-2 to TRBJ2-7, and possibly TRBD2, on 6 matching bases. A distance of 20 bases separates the germline ends of V and J, which lose 1 base and 7 bases respectively. CDR1 and CDR2, per the germline V gene, are SGHTA and FQGNSA. The CDR3 runs 16 residues from the cysteine to the phenylalanine. Solely the CDR3 DNA is kept, with 48 bases framed from the first base. The CDR3, completed at both ends by the reference TRBV7-2 and TRBJ2-7 genes, gives the full variable domain GAGVSQSPSNKVTEKGKDVELRCDPISGHTALYWYRQSLGQGLEFLIYFQGNSAPDKSGLPSDRFSAERTGGSVSTLTIQRTQQEDSAVYLCASSLVASQGRGEQYFGPGTRLTVT.